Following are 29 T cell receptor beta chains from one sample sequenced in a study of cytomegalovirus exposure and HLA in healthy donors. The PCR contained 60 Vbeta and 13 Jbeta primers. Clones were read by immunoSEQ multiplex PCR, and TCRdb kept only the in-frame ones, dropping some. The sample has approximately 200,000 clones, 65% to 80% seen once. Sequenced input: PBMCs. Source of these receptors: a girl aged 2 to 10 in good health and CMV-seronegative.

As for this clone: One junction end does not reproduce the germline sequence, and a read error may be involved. This chain's CDR3 is CASSWDGTSGNF. DNA of the CDR3: TGTGCCAGCAGCTGGGACGGGACTAGCGGGAATTTT. The chain carries TRBV5-8 and TRBJ2-3; 13 bases fit TRBD2. Germline lookup yields CDR1 SGHTS and CDR2 YDEGEE. The CDR3 is made up of 12 amino acids.

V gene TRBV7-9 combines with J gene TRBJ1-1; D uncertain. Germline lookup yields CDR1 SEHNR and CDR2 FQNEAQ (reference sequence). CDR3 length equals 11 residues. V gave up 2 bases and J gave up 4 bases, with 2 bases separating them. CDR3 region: CASSLLTEAFF. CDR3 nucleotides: TGTGCCAGCAGCTTACTCACTGAAGCTTTCTTT.

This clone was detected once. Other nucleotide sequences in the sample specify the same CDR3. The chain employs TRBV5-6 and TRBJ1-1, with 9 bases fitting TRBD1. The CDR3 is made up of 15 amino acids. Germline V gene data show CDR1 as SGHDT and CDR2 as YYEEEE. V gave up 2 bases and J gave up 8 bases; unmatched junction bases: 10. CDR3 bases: TGTGCCAGCAGCTTCGAAGGGACAGGGTATCCCGAAGCTTTCTTT. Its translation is CASSFEGTGYPEAFF.

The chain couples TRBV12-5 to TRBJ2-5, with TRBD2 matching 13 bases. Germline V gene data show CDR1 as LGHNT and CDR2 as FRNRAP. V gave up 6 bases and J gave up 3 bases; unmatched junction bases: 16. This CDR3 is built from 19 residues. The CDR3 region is CASGRTSGSLAVVKETQYF. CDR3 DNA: TGTGCTAGTGGCCGGACTAGCGGGAGCCTCGCGGTGGTAAAAGAGACCCAGTACTTC.

The CDR3 sequence: CASSLVAAGYEQYF. The CDR3 nucleotides read TGTGCCAGCAGCTTGGTTGCAGCGGGCTACGAGCAGTACTTC. J is TRBJ2-7 and V is TRBV5-5, with D maybe TRBD2 (6 bases). With 0 bases removed from V and 3 bases from J, the gap between germline ends came to 10 bases. The CDR3 is 14 amino acids. Germline V CDR1 and CDR2: SGHKS, YYEKEE (reference sequence).

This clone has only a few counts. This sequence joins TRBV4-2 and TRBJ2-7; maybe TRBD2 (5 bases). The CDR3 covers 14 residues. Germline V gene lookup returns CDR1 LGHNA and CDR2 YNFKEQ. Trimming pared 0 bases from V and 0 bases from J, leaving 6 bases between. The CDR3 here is CASSQEGSSYEQYF. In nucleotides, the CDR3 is TGTGCCAGCAGCCAAGAAGGGAGCTCCTACGAGCAGTACTTC.

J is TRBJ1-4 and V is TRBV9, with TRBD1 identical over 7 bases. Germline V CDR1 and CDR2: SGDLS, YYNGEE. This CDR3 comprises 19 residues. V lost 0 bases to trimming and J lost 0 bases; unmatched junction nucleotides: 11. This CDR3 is CASSVGHDRVSATNEKLFF. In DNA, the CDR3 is TGTGCCAGCAGCGTAGGACACGACAGGGTGTCTGCAACTAATGAAAAACTGTTTTTT.

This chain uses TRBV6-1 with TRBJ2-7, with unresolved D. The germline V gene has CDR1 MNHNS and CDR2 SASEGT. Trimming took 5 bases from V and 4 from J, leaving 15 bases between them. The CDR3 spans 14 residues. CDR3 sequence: CASSITFNSYEQYF. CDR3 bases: TGTGCCAGCAGTATTACGTTTAATAGTTACGAGCAGTACTTC.

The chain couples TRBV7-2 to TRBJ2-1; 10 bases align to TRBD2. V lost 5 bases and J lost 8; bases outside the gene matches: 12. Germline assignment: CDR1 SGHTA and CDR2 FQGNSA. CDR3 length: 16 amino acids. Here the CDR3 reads CASSTAASGGTYEQFF. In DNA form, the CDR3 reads TGTGCCAGCAGCACAGCGGCTAGCGGGGGCACGTATGAGCAGTTCTTC.

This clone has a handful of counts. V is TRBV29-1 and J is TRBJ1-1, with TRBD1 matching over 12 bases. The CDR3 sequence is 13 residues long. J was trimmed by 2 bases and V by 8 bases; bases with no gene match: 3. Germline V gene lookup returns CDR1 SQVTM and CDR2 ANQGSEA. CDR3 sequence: CSFGTGGNTEAFF. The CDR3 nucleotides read TGCAGCTTCGGGACAGGGGGCAACACTGAAGCTTTCTTT.

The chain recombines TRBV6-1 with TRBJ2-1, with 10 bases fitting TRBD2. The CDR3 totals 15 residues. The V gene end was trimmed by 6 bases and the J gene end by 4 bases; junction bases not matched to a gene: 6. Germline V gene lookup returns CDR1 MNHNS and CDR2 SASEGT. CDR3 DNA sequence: TGTGCCAGCAGCCGTCGACTAGCGGGTTACAATGAGCAGTTCTTC. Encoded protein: CASSRRLAGYNEQFF.

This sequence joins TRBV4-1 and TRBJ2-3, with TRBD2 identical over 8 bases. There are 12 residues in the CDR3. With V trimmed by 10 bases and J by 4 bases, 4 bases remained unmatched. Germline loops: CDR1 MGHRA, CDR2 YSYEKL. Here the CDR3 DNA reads TGCGCCACGAGCGGGAGTTCAGATACGCAGTATTTT. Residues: CATSGSSDTQYF.

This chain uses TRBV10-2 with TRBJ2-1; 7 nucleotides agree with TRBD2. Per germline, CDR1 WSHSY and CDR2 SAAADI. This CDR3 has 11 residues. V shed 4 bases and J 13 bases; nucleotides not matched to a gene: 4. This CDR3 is CASSAGGIQFF. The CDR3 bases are TGCGCCAGCAGTGCGGGGGGTATCCAGTTCTTC.

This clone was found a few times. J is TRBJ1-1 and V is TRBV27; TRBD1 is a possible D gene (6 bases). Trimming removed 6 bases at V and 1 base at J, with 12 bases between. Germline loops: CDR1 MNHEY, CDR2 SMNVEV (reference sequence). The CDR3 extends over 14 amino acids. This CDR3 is CASRSWTENTEAFF. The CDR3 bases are TGTGCCAGCAGATCTTGGACAGAGAACACTGAAGCTTTCTTT.

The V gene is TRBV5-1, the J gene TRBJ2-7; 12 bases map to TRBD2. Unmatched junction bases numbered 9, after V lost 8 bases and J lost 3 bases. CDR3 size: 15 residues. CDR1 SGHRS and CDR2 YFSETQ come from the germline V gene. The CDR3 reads CASRLAGVSSYEQYF. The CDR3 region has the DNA TGCGCCAGTAGACTAGCGGGAGTGTCGAGCTACGAGCAGTACTTC.

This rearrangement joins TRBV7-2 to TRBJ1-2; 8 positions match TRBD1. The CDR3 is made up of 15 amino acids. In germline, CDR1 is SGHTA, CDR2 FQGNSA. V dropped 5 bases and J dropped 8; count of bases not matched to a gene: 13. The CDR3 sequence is CASSPRVGQAGGYTF. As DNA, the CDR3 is TGTGCCAGCAGCCCTAGGGTGGGACAGGCCGGAGGCTACACCTTC.

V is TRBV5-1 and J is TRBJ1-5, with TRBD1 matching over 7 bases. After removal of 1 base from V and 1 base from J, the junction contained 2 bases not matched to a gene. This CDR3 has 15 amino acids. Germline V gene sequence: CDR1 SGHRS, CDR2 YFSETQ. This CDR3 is CASSLTGVSNQPQHF. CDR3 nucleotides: TGCGCCAGCAGCTTGACAGGGGTGAGCAATCAGCCCCAGCATTTT.

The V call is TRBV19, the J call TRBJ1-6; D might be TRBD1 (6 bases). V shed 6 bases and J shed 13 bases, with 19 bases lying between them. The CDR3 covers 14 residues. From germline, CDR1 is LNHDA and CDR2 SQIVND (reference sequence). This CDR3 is CASRVGQLGSPLHF. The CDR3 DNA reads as TGTGCCAGTAGGGTAGGACAGCTCGGGTCCCCCCTCCACTTT.

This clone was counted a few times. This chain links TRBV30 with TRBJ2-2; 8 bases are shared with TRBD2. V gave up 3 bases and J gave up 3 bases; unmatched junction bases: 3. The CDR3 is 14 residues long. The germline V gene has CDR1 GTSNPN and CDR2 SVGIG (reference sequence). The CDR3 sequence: CAWREGLDTGELFF. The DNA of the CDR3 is TGTGCCTGGAGAGAGGGACTAGACACCGGGGAGCTGTTTTTT.

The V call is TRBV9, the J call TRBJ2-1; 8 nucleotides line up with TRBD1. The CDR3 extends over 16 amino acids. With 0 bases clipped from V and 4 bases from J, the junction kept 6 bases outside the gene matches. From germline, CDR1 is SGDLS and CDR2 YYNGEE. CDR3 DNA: TGTGCCAGCAGCGTAGCTACTGGACAGGGTTACAATGAGCAGTTCTTC. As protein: CASSVATGQGYNEQFF.

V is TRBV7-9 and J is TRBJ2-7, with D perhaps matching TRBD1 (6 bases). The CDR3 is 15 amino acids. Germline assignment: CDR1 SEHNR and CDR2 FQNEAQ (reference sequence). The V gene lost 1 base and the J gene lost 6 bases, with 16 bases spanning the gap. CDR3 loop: CASSLVFNRVSEQYF. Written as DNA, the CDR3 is TGTGCCAGCAGCTTAGTTTTTAACAGGGTAAGCGAGCAGTACTTC.

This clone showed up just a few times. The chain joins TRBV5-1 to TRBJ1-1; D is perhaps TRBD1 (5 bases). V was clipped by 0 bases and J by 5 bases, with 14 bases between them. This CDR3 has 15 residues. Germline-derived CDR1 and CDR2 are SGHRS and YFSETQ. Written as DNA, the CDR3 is TGCGCCAGCAGCTTGGAAGGGGCTGGGGTTACTGAAGCTTTCTTT. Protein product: CASSLEGAGVTEAFF.

CDR3 in DNA: TGCGCCAGCAGCCAAGGACAGGGCGGAGATACGCAGTATTTT. Amino acid sequence: CASSQGQGGDTQYF. The chain employs TRBV4-1 and TRBJ2-3; 7 bases agree with TRBD1. With 1 base clipped from V and 5 bases from J, the junction kept 3 bases outside the gene matches. CDR1 and CDR2 from the germline V gene are MGHRA and YSYEKL. CDR3 length: 14 amino acids.

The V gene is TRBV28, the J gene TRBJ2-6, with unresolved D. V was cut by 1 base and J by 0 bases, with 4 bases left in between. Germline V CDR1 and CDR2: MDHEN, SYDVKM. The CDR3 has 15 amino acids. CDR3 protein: CASSLSGSGANVLTF. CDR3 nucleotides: TGTGCCAGCAGTTTATCCGGCTCTGGGGCCAACGTCCTGACTTTC. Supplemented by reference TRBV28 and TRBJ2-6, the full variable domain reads DVKVTQSSRYLVKRTGEKVFLECVQDMDHENMFWYRQDPGLGLRLIYFSYDVKMKEKGDIPEGYSVSREKKERFSLILESASTNQTSMYLCASSLSGSGANVLTFGAGSRLTVL.

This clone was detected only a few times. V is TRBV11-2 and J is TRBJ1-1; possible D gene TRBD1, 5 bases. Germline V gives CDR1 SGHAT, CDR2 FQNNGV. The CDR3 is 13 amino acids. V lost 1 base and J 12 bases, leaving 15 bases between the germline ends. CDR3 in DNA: TGTGCCAGCAGCTTAGCGAGCAGGGTTGATACTTTCTTT. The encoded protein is CASSLASRVDTFF.

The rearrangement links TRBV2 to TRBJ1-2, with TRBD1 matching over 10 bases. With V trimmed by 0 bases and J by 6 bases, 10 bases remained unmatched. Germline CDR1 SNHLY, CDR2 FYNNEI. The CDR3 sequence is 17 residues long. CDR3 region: CASSEAGDRGRKDGYTF. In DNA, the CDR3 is TGTGCCAGCAGTGAAGCGGGCGACAGGGGGCGCAAGGATGGCTACACCTTC.

As DNA, the CDR3 is TGTGCCAGCAGTGAGAGGGACGAGCAGTACTTC. Its protein is CASSERDEQYF. The rearrangement uses TRBV25-1 and TRBJ2-7, with D perhaps matching TRBD2 (5 bases). The germline V and J ends were trimmed by 3 bases and 5 bases, with 5 bases remaining between them. Looked up from germline, CDR1 is MGHDK and CDR2 is SYGVNS. This CDR3 comprises 11 residues.

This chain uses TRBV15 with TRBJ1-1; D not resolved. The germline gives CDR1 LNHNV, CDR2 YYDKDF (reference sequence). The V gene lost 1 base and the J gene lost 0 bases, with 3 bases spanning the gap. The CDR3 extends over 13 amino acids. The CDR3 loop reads CATSRAVNTEAFF. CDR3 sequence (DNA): TGTGCCACCAGCAGAGCCGTGAACACTGAAGCTTTCTTT.

The CDR3 here is CASSLLGPGTSHEQYF. The CDR3 DNA follows: TGTGCCAGCAGCTTACTGGGTCCTGGGACTAGTCACGAGCAGTACTTC. The chain recombines TRBV7-2 with TRBJ2-7; 8 bases map to TRBD2. The trim removed 2 bases at V and 5 bases at J, leaving 11 bases unmatched. The germline gives CDR1 SGHTA, CDR2 FQGNSA. This CDR3 is 16 amino acids long.